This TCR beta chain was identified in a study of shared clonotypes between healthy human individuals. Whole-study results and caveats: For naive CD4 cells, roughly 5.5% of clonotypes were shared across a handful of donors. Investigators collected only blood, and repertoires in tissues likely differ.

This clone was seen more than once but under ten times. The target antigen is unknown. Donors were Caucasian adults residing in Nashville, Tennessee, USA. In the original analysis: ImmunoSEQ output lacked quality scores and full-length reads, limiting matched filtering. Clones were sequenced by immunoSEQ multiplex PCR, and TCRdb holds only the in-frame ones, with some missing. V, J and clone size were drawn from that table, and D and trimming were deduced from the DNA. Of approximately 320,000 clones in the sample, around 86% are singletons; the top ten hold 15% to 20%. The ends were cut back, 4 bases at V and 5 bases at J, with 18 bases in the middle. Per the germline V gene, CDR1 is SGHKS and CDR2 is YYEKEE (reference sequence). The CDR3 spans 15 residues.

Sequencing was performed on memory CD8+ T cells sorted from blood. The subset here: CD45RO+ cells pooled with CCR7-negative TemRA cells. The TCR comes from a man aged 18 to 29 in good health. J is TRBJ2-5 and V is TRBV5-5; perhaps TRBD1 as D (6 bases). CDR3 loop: CASSGPDRFGETQYF. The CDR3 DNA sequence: TGTGCCAGCAGCGGACCCGACAGGTTTGGGGAGACCCAGTACTTC.